The 28 T cell receptor beta chains reported below all come from one sample, sequenced in a study of T-cell reconstitution after alpha-beta-depleted transplantation in children. The authors prepared the TCRbeta library with unique molecular identifiers. TCRdb itself ran the PCR reads through MiXCR, one entry per CDR3 protein. Found here are 670,000 or so distinct CDR3 sequences, around 12% of them singletons; the top ten hold 0.65% to 0.9%. Source: PBMCs, taken before TCRalphabeta/CD19-depleted stem cell transplant. The origin of the receptors is a girl aged 2 to 10 with congenital amegakaryocytic thrombocytopenia, due to receive a stem cell transplant.

This clonotype was recorded a few times. The gene calls are TRBV29-1 and TRBJ2-5, with D possibly TRBD2 on 6 matching bases. The V gene lost 0 bases and the J gene lost 4 bases, with 12 bases spanning the gap. Germline V gene data show CDR1 as SQVTM and CDR2 as ANQGSEA. This CDR3 contains 14 residues. CDR3 nucleotide sequence: TGCAGCGTTGAAGATCCCGGGAGAGGAGAGACCCAGTACTTC. Translated: CSVEDPGRGETQYF.

The table lists this clonotype with a few counts. The CDR3 sequence is CASSLGSQGGSPLHF. DNA for the CDR3: TGTGCCAGCAGTTTAGGATCCCAGGGAGGGTCACCCCTCCACTTT. The V call is TRBV12-3 or TRBV12-4, the J call TRBJ1-6; TRBD1 is a possible D gene (5 bases). Trimming took 1 base from V and 10 from J, leaving 14 bases between them. The CDR3 extends over 15 amino acids.

This clonotype was seen more than once but under ten times. The chain joins TRBV27 to TRBJ2-5, with 7 positions matching TRBD1. Germline trimming cut 0 bases from V and 5 bases from J; bases unmatched to any gene: 9. Germline lookup yields CDR1 MNHEY and CDR2 SMNVEV (reference sequence). The CDR3 is 16 amino acids. The DNA of the CDR3 is TGTGCCAGCAGTTTATCCAGAGGGGGCTCGTGGGAGACCCAGTACTTC. Translating gives CASSLSRGGSWETQYF.

This clonotype was counted ten times or more. The V gene is TRBV10-3, the J gene TRBJ2-7; 11 bases match TRBD2. Per the germline V gene, CDR1 is ENHRY and CDR2 is SYGVKD. V shed 11 bases and J 5 bases; nucleotides not matched to a gene: 11. This CDR3 spans 14 amino acids. In DNA, the CDR3 is TGTGCCGCAAGCCCTAGCGGGAGGACCCACGAGCAGTACTTC. It is translated as CAASPSGRTHEQYF.

The CDR3 region is CATSGGLAESTDTQYF. In DNA form, the CDR3 reads TGTGCCACCAGCGGGGGACTAGCGGAAAGCACAGATACGCAGTATTTT. This chain uses TRBV15 with TRBJ2-3, with TRBD2 matching 11 bases. The V and J ends lost 5 bases and 0 bases, in that order; junction bases with no gene match: 4. The V gene's germline CDR1 is LNHNV and CDR2 YYDKDF (reference sequence). CDR3 length: 16 residues.

In this sample, this clonotype turned up many times. V gene TRBV12-3 or TRBV12-4 combines with J gene TRBJ1-1; no clear D. The CDR3 contains 15 residues. V shed 8 bases and J shed 3 bases, with 19 bases lying between them. In DNA form, the CDR3 reads TGTGCCAGCTCTCGGACCCCAAAAGCGGACACTGAAGCTTTCTTT. This encodes CASSRTPKADTEAFF.

This clonotype was picked up many times. The chain combines TRBV5-6 with TRBJ1-6; D perhaps matches TRBD1 (5 bases). Germline lookup yields CDR1 SGHDT and CDR2 YYEEEE. The CDR3 sequence is 15 residues long. V shed 0 bases and J shed 9 bases, with 13 bases lying between them. CDR3 sequence reads: CASSLEQGSGSPLHF. CDR3 DNA: TGTGCCAGCAGCTTGGAGCAGGGTTCGGGTTCACCCCTCCACTTT.

There are many counts of this clonotype. The chain links TRBV20-1 to TRBJ2-3, with TRBD2 matching over 12 bases. This CDR3 region has 15 residues. CDR1 DFQATT and CDR2 SNEGSKA come from the germline V gene (reference sequence). J was trimmed by 2 bases and V by 3 bases; bases with no gene match: 3. CDR3 in DNA: TGCAGTGCTAGGCTAGCGGGAGGGCTCACAGATACGCAGTATTTT. Its translation is CSARLAGGLTDTQYF.

A few counts support this clonotype. The chain employs TRBV4-1 and TRBJ2-1; 12 nucleotides agree with TRBD2. This CDR3 spans 16 amino acids. Trimming at V came to 4 bases and at J to 4 bases, leaving 5 bases not matched to a gene. Germline assignment: CDR1 MGHRA and CDR2 YSYEKL. CDR3 sequence (DNA): TGCGCCAGCAGCCGTCCCGGGACTAGCGGGTACAATGAGCAGTTCTTC. Translation: CASSRPGTSGYNEQFF.

Remarks on this clonotype: This may be a read error, as it is one base from a much larger clone. The chain carries TRBV6-1 and TRBJ1-2, with D uncertain. The CDR3 is 13 residues long. CDR1 is MNHNS and CDR2 is SASEGT in the germline V gene. CDR3 loop: CASRRGKKSGDTF. The DNA for the CDR3 is TGTGCCTCCCGGAGAGGGAAGAAGAGTGGCGACACCTTC.

The chain links TRBV29-1 to TRBJ2-7; 8 nucleotides line up with TRBD2. The J segment lost 1 base and the V segment lost 3 bases, leaving 17 bases of the junction unmatched. The CDR3 runs to 18 residues. CDR1 and CDR2 (germline): SQVTM, ANQGSEA. CDR3 in DNA: TGCAGCGTTGAGGTTCGGAGCGGGAGCCTTAGTGAGTCCTACGAGCAGTACTTC. It is translated as CSVEVRSGSLSESYEQYF.

This clonotype was picked up a small number of times. The chain links TRBV12-3 or TRBV12-4 to TRBJ2-5; 8 bases fit TRBD2. The trim removed 3 bases at V and 2 bases at J, leaving 2 bases unmatched. This CDR3 is 14 amino acids long. The DNA for the CDR3 is TGTGCCAGCAGTTTTTCGGGAGGGCAAGAGACCCAGTACTTC. Protein product: CASSFSGGQETQYF.

The V gene is TRBV5-1, the J gene TRBJ1-2; 8 bases are shared with TRBD1. V lost 4 bases, J lost 4 bases, and 9 bases stayed unmatched. From germline, CDR1 is SGHRS and CDR2 YFSETQ. The length of the CDR3 is 15 residues. The CDR3 loop reads CASSMEATGAYGYTF. The CDR3 DNA reads as TGCGCCAGCAGCATGGAGGCGACAGGGGCCTATGGCTACACCTTC.

There are many counts of this clonotype. The chain is built from TRBV2 and TRBJ2-1; D gene ambiguous. V was cut by 8 bases and J by 2 bases, with 16 bases left in between. Germline V gene data show CDR1 as SNHLY and CDR2 as FYNNEI. The CDR3 consists of 15 residues. CDR3 region: CASEKAVGTYNEQFF. The CDR3 DNA reads TGTGCCAGCGAAAAGGCCGTTGGCACCTACAATGAGCAGTTCTTC. Variable domain in full (rest from reference TRBV2 and TRBJ2-1): EPEVTQTPSHQVTQMGQEVILRCVPISNHLYFYWYRQILGQKVEFLVSFYNNEISEKSEIFDDQFSVERPDGSNFTLKIRSTKLEDSAMYFCASEKAVGTYNEQFFGPGTRLTVL.

This clonotype was counted many times. V usage is TRBV29-1 and J usage is TRBJ2-1, with TRBD2 matching 7 bases. Germline V gene sequence: CDR1 SQVTM, CDR2 ANQGSEA. The V gene end was trimmed by 0 bases and the J gene end by 8 bases; junction bases not matched to a gene: 10. The CDR3 consists of 15 residues. CDR3 amino acids: CSVEDRAGSGDEQFF. The CDR3 DNA reads TGCAGCGTTGAAGATCGAGCGGGGAGCGGTGATGAGCAGTTCTTC.

This clonotype was observed many times. J is TRBJ1-2 and V is TRBV20-1; D remains ambiguous. CDR3 length equals 10 residues. CDR1 and CDR2 from the germline V gene are DFQATT and SNEGSKA (reference sequence). Between the trimmed V and J ends, which lost 5 bases and 1 base, there was a span of 2 bases. The chain's CDR3 is CSAYNYGYTF. The CDR3 DNA follows: TGCAGTGCTTATAACTATGGCTACACCTTC.

The table lists this clonotype with many counts. The J gene is TRBJ2-5, the V gene TRBV5-1; D call uncertain. The CDR3 loop spans 13 amino acids. Germline-derived CDR1 and CDR2 are SGHRS and YFSETQ. With 0 bases removed from V and 5 bases from J, the gap between germline ends came to 8 bases. In nucleotides, the CDR3 is TGCGCCAGCAGCTTGGAAAGGGTTGAGACCCAGTACTTC. It is translated as CASSLERVETQYF.

This clonotype was detected ten times or more. The rearrangement links TRBV5-5 to TRBJ2-7; D might be TRBD1 (6 bases). V was trimmed by 2 bases and J by 1 base, leaving 10 bases between them. CDR1 is SGHKS, CDR2 YYEKEE, per germline (reference sequence). The CDR3 sequence is 14 residues long. This CDR3 reads CASSLTRGSYEQYF. The CDR3 nucleotides read TGTGCCAGCAGCTTAACCAGGGGATCCTACGAGCAGTACTTC.

For this clonotype: A much larger clonotype is one base distant, so this may be a read error. V usage is TRBV12-3 or TRBV12-4 and J usage is TRBJ2-1; no definite D call. The CDR3 has 13 amino acids. This chain's CDR3 is CASSPATVNEQIF. The CDR3 nucleotides are TGTGCCAGCAGTCCGGCGACTGTCAATGAGCAGATCTTC.

The V and J genes are TRBV30 and TRBJ2-7, with unresolved D. V lost 4 bases, J lost 0 bases, and 13 bases lay in between. Germline lookup yields CDR1 GTSNPN and CDR2 SVGIG (reference sequence). This CDR3 has 14 amino acids. This CDR3 reads CAWKTSFSSYEQYF. The CDR3 DNA is TGTGCCTGGAAGACATCGTTTAGCTCCTACGAGCAGTACTTC. The full variable domain, its missing parts supplied by reference TRBV30 and TRBJ2-7, is SQTIHQWPATLVQPVGSPLSLECTVEGTSNPNLYWYRQAAGRGLQLLFYSVGIGQISSEVPQNLSASRPQDRQFILSSKKLLLSDSGFYLCAWKTSFSSYEQYFGPGTRLTVT.

This clonotype was seen more than once but under ten times. The chain employs TRBV3-1 and TRBJ2-7; D is ambiguous. V shed 1 base and J shed 5 bases, with 9 bases lying between them. Germline assignment: CDR1 LGHDT and CDR2 YNNKEL (reference sequence). The CDR3 consists of 13 residues. The CDR3 DNA reads as TGTGCCAGCAGCCAAGTTTTGGGCCACGAGCAGTACTTC. Its translation is CASSQVLGHEQYF.

This clonotype occurred a few times. The gene calls are TRBV7-9 and TRBJ2-7; no definite D call. The germline CDR1 and CDR2 sequences are SEHNR and FQNEAQ (reference sequence). This CDR3 has 12 amino acids. V was pared by 5 bases and J by 8 bases, with 13 bases between. In DNA form, the CDR3 reads TGTGCCAGCAGCCCAACCCCGGGTAAGCAGTACTTC. Protein: CASSPTPGKQYF.

In this sample, this clonotype turned up many times. The J gene is TRBJ2-1, the V gene TRBV20-1; 14 bases are a match to TRBD2. The germline CDR1 and CDR2 sequences are DFQATT and SNEGSKA (reference sequence). The CDR3 length is 14 residues. V shed 5 bases and J 6 bases; nucleotides not matched to a gene: 3. The CDR3 DNA reads as TGCAGTGCTGAAGGGACTAGCGGGAGCAATGAGCAGTTCTTC. It codes for CSAEGTSGSNEQFF.

This clonotype was detected many times. The junction departs from germline at one end; a sequencing error may be responsible. The chain is built from TRBV29-1 and TRBJ2-1, with 10 bases lining up with TRBD2. Germline assignment: CDR1 SQVTM and CDR2 ANQGSEA. The CDR3 is 14 amino acids. This CDR3 reads CSFEGTSAYNEQFF. The CDR3 nucleotides read TGCAGCTTTGAAGGGACTAGCGCTTACAATGAGCAGTTCTTC.

This CDR3 reads CASRQTGTTNEKLFF. The CDR3 DNA reads as TGTGCCAGCAGACAAACAGGGACAACTAATGAAAAACTGTTTTTT. J is TRBJ1-4 and V is TRBV28; TRBD1 might be the D (6 bases). Deletions cut 6 bases from V and 0 bases from J, with 11 bases between. CDR1 is MDHEN and CDR2 is SYDVKM in the germline V gene. The CDR3 runs 15 residues.

This clonotype was seen ten or more times. The chain is built from TRBV12-3 or TRBV12-4 and TRBJ2-3, with 10 bases identical to TRBD2. Trimming took 2 bases from V and 1 from J; bases not matched to a gene: 9. The CDR3 contains 18 residues. The CDR3 DNA reads as TGTGCCAGCAGTTTATGGGTATCCGGGACTAGCGGCACAGATACGCAGTATTTT. Translation: CASSLWVSGTSGTDTQYF.

The rearrangement links TRBV28 to TRBJ2-7; D gene ambiguous. Germline CDR1 reads MDHEN; CDR2 reads SYDVKM. The CDR3 loop spans 13 amino acids. The V end lost 0 bases, the J end lost 7 bases, and 10 bases lay between the germline ends. CDR3 residues: CASSLWAEAEQYF. The DNA of the CDR3 is TGTGCCAGCAGTTTATGGGCCGAAGCGGAGCAGTACTTC.

Comment on this clonotype: One base away lies a much larger clone, so this may be a sequencing read error. V and J are TRBV28 and TRBJ2-3, with D hard to call. This CDR3 spans 15 amino acids. In germline, CDR1 is MDHEN, CDR2 SYDVKM. The CDR3 bases are TGTTCCAGCAGGCCTGATAATCCCCCCACAGATACGCAGTATTTT. Residues: CSSRPDNPPTDTQYF.